Below are 27 T cell receptor beta chains sequenced from a single sample in a study of T-cell memory formation after mild COVID-19. MiXCR was run by TCRdb on the 5' RACE reads, yielding one entry per CDR3 protein. This table has about 470,000 distinct CDR3 sequences, 20% to 30% appearing once. The material sequenced was PBMCs or a T cell subset sorted from them (not recorded which). These receptors were taken from an adult woman who had mild COVID-19 (a few samples of this study predate the infection). Cell type and time point are not known.

In its sample, this clonotype was seen once. This chain connects TRBV12-3 or TRBV12-4 to TRBJ2-6; TRBD2 might be the D (5 bases). This CDR3 is 16 amino acids long. The V end lost 4 bases, the J end lost 2 bases, and 12 bases lay between the germline ends. Here the CDR3 reads CASSSDSKPGANVLTF. CDR3 DNA: TGTGCCAGCAGTTCGGACTCCAAGCCTGGGGCCAACGTCCTGACTTTC.

This clonotype has at least ten counts. The chain links TRBV18 to TRBJ2-1; D remains unclear. Germline CDR1 is KGHSH and CDR2 is LQKENI. There are 13 residues in the CDR3. Between the trimmed V and J ends, which lost 1 base and 5 bases, there was a span of 6 bases. CDR3: CASSPLKDNEQFF. CDR3 nucleotide sequence: TGTGCCAGCTCACCACTGAAGGACAATGAGCAGTTCTTC.

This clonotype was counted many times. The chain uses TRBV12-3 or TRBV12-4 and TRBJ2-7, with D uncertain. Trimming took off 1 base at V and 7 bases at J, with 14 bases between the two ends. This CDR3 spans 14 amino acids. The CDR3 region has the DNA TGTGCCAGCAGTTTAGGGCCATTAAGAGGAGAGCAGTACTTC. Translating gives CASSLGPLRGEQYF.

This clonotype was seen more than once but under ten times. This chain links TRBV14 with TRBJ2-3; 8 bases fit TRBD2. V lost 4 bases and J lost 3; bases outside the gene matches: 15. CDR3 length: 18 residues. Germline V lookup: CDR1 SGHDN, CDR2 FVKESK. The CDR3 nucleotides are TGTGCCAGCAGCCTCTGGACAGCGGGAGACTTGGGGACAGATACGCAGTATTTT. Translation gives CASSLWTAGDLGTDTQYF.

This clonotype was observed a few times. The V and J genes are TRBV5-5 and TRBJ2-4; TRBD1 matches 10 bases. V trimming: 5 bases; J trimming: 4 bases; junction bases outside the gene matches: 0. Germline V gene data show CDR1 as SGHKS and CDR2 as YYEKEE (reference sequence). The CDR3 is 13 residues long. The CDR3 DNA reads TGTGCCAGCAGGGGACAGGGGAAAAACATTCAGTACTTC. This encodes CASRGQGKNIQYF.

This clonotype was counted a few times. The chain uses TRBV27 and TRBJ2-3; TRBD2 is a possible D gene (7 bases). The CDR3 has 15 residues. The V and J ends lost 5 bases and 7 bases respectively, with 19 bases between them. Germline assignment: CDR1 MNHEY and CDR2 SMNVEV (reference sequence). The CDR3 reads CASSGYREGGNTQYF. The CDR3 DNA follows: TGTGCCAGCAGTGGCTACAGGGAGGGCGGGAATACGCAGTATTTT.

The J gene is TRBJ2-1, the V gene TRBV6-5; TRBD2 matches 8 bases. CDR3 length: 14 amino acids. V dropped 6 bases and J dropped 6; count of bases not matched to a gene: 7. CDR1 and CDR2 from the germline V gene are MNHEY and SVGAGI. DNA of the CDR3: TGTGCCAGCAGACTCGGGGGGGCGTCCAATGAGCAGTTCTTC. Its translation: CASRLGGASNEQFF.

The chain joins TRBV5-5 to TRBJ2-1; 8 bases are a match to TRBD2. Per germline, CDR1 SGHKS and CDR2 YYEKEE (reference sequence). V lost 4 bases to trimming and J lost 6 bases; unmatched junction nucleotides: 12. The CDR3 is 16 residues long. DNA of the CDR3: TGTGCCAGCAGCCCCCTCCTGACCGGGGGGGCCAATGAGCAGTTCTTC. It encodes CASSPLLTGGANEQFF.

The CDR3 loop is CASSLAQGPKNIQYF. The CDR3 DNA is TGTGCCAGCAGTTTAGCGCAGGGCCCTAAAAACATTCAGTACTTC. J is TRBJ2-4 and V is TRBV12-3 or TRBV12-4, with D maybe TRBD1 (5 bases). This CDR3 has 15 amino acids. Trimming stripped 0 bases from V and 4 bases from J, with 10 bases between.

The chain is built from TRBV7-3 and TRBJ2-5; D not certain. This CDR3 contains 15 residues. CDR1 SGHTA and CDR2 FQGTGA come from the germline V gene. Trimming removed 5 bases at V and 2 bases at J, with 15 bases between. DNA for the CDR3: TGTGCCAGCAGCGTCCTTCCGGGCGTACAAGAGACCCAGTACTTC. Amino acids: CASSVLPGVQETQYF.

As DNA, the CDR3 is TGTGCCAGCAGACGCTTTGCGTCAGCCAAAAACATTCAGTACTTC. Encoded protein: CASRRFASAKNIQYF. This chain links TRBV2 with TRBJ2-4; D gene unclear. The germline V gene has CDR1 SNHLY and CDR2 FYNNEI. The length of the CDR3 is 15 residues. Trimming cost V 6 bases and J 0 bases, with 12 bases left between them.

The rearrangement uses TRBV29-1 and TRBJ2-7, with 8 nucleotides matching TRBD1. CDR1 SQVTM and CDR2 ANQGSEA come from the germline V gene. The CDR3 consists of 12 residues. The ends lost 5 bases at V and 3 bases at J; junction bases unmatched: 3. In DNA, the CDR3 is TGCAGCGTTAGACAGGGGCGCTACGAGCAGTACTTC. It codes for CSVRQGRYEQYF.

This rearrangement joins TRBV12-3 or TRBV12-4 to TRBJ1-2, with 7 bases that match TRBD1. J was trimmed by 4 bases and V by 8 bases; bases with no gene match: 13. The CDR3 length is 15 residues. The CDR3: CASGSDRERVYGYTF. The CDR3 region has the DNA TGTGCCAGCGGATCCGACAGGGAAAGGGTCTATGGCTACACCTTC.

In its sample, this clonotype was seen a few times. The chain is built from TRBV7-2 and TRBJ2-5, with D perhaps matching TRBD2 (5 bases). The CDR3 is 13 amino acids. Germline CDR1 reads SGHTA; CDR2 reads FQGNSA. Trimming pared 6 bases from V and 5 bases from J, leaving 13 bases between. The DNA for the CDR3 is TGTGCCAGCAGTTTTAGCGAGATGGAGACCCAGTACTTC. This encodes CASSFSEMETQYF.

This clonotype was seen a handful of times. The chain links TRBV27 to TRBJ2-6, with D tentatively TRBD1 (5 bases). V lost 5 bases, J lost 4 bases, and 12 bases lay in between. CDR1 is MNHEY and CDR2 is SMNVEV in the germline V gene (reference sequence). This CDR3 region has 15 residues. CDR3 in amino acids: CASSHQGSGANVLTF. As DNA, the CDR3 is TGTGCCAGCAGTCACCAGGGATCCGGGGCCAACGTCCTGACTTTC.

The chain is built from TRBV12-3 or TRBV12-4 and TRBJ2-7, with 7 bases matching TRBD2. This CDR3 has 14 residues. Germline trimming cut 2 bases from V and 5 bases from J; bases unmatched to any gene: 6. The DNA of the CDR3 is TGTGCCAGCAGTTTAACCGGGAGGAGCAACGAGCAGTACTTC. This gives the protein CASSLTGRSNEQYF.

The chain couples TRBV24-1 to TRBJ2-3; 8 nucleotides agree with TRBD1. CDR3 size: 14 residues. Germline values: CDR1 KGHDR, CDR2 SFDVKD. The V and J ends lost 7 bases and 3 bases, in that order; junction bases with no gene match: 5. CDR3 sequence reads: CATSDRGRTDTQYF. The CDR3 DNA sequence: TGTGCCACCAGCGACAGGGGAAGAACAGATACGCAGTATTTT.

The CDR3 protein is CSATQGQGVNYEQYF. DNA of the CDR3: TGCAGTGCTACCCAGGGACAGGGAGTTAACTACGAGCAGTACTTC. The gene calls are TRBV20-1 and TRBJ2-7; 9 nucleotides agree with TRBD1. The CDR3 has 15 residues. Per the germline V gene, CDR1 is DFQATT and CDR2 is SNEGSKA (reference sequence). V shed 4 bases, J shed 3 bases, and the junction held 10 bases outside the gene matches.

The chain recombines TRBV5-1 with TRBJ2-7; D not certain. This CDR3 spans 13 amino acids. Germline-derived CDR1 and CDR2 are SGHRS and YFSETQ. Deletions cut 2 bases from V and 4 bases from J, with 10 bases between. In nucleotides, the CDR3 is TGCGCCAGCAGCTTTAAGGCCGATTACGAGCAGTACTTC. Translating gives CASSFKADYEQYF.

The J gene is TRBJ2-7, the V gene TRBV27; TRBD1 or TRBD2 may be the D gene (5 bases each). Germline CDR1 and CDR2: MNHEY and SMNVEV (reference sequence). Trimming pared 3 bases from V and 3 bases from J, leaving 12 bases between. CDR3 length: 14 residues. The CDR3 loop is CASSFQVRGYEQYF. In nucleotides, the CDR3 is TGTGCCAGCAGTTTCCAGGTGAGGGGCTACGAGCAGTACTTC.

This clonotype was picked up a small number of times. The rearrangement joins TRBV5-1 to TRBJ2-1; unclear D gene. Looked up from germline, CDR1 is SGHRS and CDR2 is YFSETQ. The CDR3 loop spans 13 amino acids. The V end was cut by 5 bases, the J end by 4 bases, with 10 bases between. CDR3 DNA sequence: TGCGCCAGCAGGTCACGCCGATACAATGAGCAGTTCTTC. Protein product: CASRSRRYNEQFF.

The V and J genes are TRBV13 and TRBJ2-2; no clear D. The V gene lost 6 bases and the J gene lost 5 bases, with 10 bases spanning the gap. The CDR3 runs 13 residues. Germline V gene sequence: CDR1 PRHDT, CDR2 FYEKMQ (reference sequence). The CDR3 DNA reads as TGTGCCAGCAGACAGACCGGGACCGGGGAGCTGTTTTTT. Translated: CASRQTGTGELFF.

The chain carries TRBV3-1 and TRBJ2-1; no firm D call. The germline CDR1 and CDR2 sequences are LGHDT and YNNKEL (reference sequence). The CDR3 length is 16 residues. The V end lost 7 bases, the J end lost 1 base, and 17 bases lay between the germline ends. CDR3 region: CASMISHSLSYNEQFF. As DNA, the CDR3 is TGTGCCAGCATGATATCCCACTCCTTATCCTACAATGAGCAGTTCTTC.

The chain carries TRBV9 and TRBJ2-2; unclear D gene. This CDR3 is built from 14 residues. Trimming pared 0 bases from V and 5 bases from J, leaving 8 bases between. Per germline, CDR1 SGDLS and CDR2 YYNGEE. The CDR3, as DNA: TGTGCCAGCAGCGTAGGGTCCGGGACCGGGGAGCTGTTTTTT. Its protein product is CASSVGSGTGELFF. The variable domain in full, completed from reference TRBV9 and TRBJ2-2, reads DSGVTQTPKHLITATGQRVTLRCSPRSGDLSVYWYQQSLDQGLQFLIQYYNGEERAKGNILERFSAQQFPDLHSELNLSSLELGDSALYFCASSVGSGTGELFFGEGSRLTVL.

This chain connects TRBV7-9 to TRBJ2-6; TRBD2 might be the D (5 bases). Trimming shortened V by 1 base and J by 1 base, and 17 bases separated the two germline ends. The V gene's germline CDR1 is SEHNR and CDR2 FQNEAQ (reference sequence). CDR3 length: 19 amino acids. CDR3 loop: CASSLEGRPTGSGANVLTF. In DNA form, the CDR3 reads TGTGCCAGCAGCTTAGAAGGCAGACCAACGGGGTCTGGGGCCAACGTCCTGACTTTC.

This clonotype appeared a few times. The chain carries TRBV20-1 and TRBJ2-1, with 8 bases that match TRBD2. From germline, CDR1 is DFQATT and CDR2 SNEGSKA (reference sequence). Germline trimming cut 1 base from V and 9 bases from J; bases unmatched to any gene: 11. The CDR3 is made up of 15 amino acids. The CDR3 sequence is CSARVLAGYVGEQFF. CDR3 nucleotides: TGCAGTGCTAGAGTGCTAGCGGGCTATGTCGGTGAGCAGTTCTTC.

In its sample, this clonotype was seen a few times. The chain has TRBV4-3 and TRBJ2-1, with 7 bases fitting TRBD2. CDR3 length equals 15 residues. Germline CDR1 reads LGHNA; CDR2 reads YSLEER. With V trimmed by 0 bases and J by 8 bases, 7 bases remained unmatched. The CDR3 region has the DNA TGCGCCAGCAGCCAAGATGTCCAGCGGGACTATGAGCAGTTCTTC. Its protein is CASSQDVQRDYEQFF.